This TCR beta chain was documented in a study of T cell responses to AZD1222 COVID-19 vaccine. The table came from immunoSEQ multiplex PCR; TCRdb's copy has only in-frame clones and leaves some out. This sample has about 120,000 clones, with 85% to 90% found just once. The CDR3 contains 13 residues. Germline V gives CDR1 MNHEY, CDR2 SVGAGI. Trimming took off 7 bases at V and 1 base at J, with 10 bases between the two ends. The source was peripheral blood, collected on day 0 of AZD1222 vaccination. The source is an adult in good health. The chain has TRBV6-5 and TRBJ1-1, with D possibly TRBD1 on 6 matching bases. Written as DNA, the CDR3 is TGTGCCAGCACCCGGGACAAGAACACTGAAGCTTTCTTT. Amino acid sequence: CASTRDKNTEAFF.